This T cell receptor (beta chain) emerged from a study of patients and donors after allogeneic stem cell transplantation. TCRdb reprocessed the RT-PCR reads with MiXCR, giving one entry per CDR3 protein. The data contain about a million distinct CDR3 sequences, more than 15% of them singletons. This clonotype has more than one count but fewer than ten. The CDR3 is made up of 17 amino acids. Germline CDR1 and CDR2: SGHRS and YFSETQ. Trimming stripped 2 bases from V and 0 bases from J, with 12 bases between. This chain links TRBV5-1 with TRBJ1-6; D perhaps matches TRBD1 (5 bases). What was sequenced was blood, either unsorted or a sorted T cell fraction (not recorded which). The TCR comes from a human donor who was either an allogeneic HSCT recipient or a stem cell or donor lymphocyte infusion donor (not recorded which). It is not recorded whose cells these are; they may come from a transplant donor. CDR3 DNA sequence: TGCGCCAGCAGCTTAGGGACGGCGAGCTCCTATAATTCACCCCTCCACTTT. As protein: CASSLGTASSYNSPLHF.